These T cell receptor beta chains were read from a single sample in a study of blood T cell repertoires in COVID-19. The protocol was immunoSEQ multiplex PCR, while the TCRdb copy is restricted to in-frame clones and leaves out a portion. In the table there are approximately 91,000 clones, around 75% of which are singletons. Input material: peripheral blood. The receptor source for this set is a man aged 70-80 years with acute or convalescent COVID-19. Both conserved end residues are part of each CDR3. The D gene is left open where the match is weak. Expanded clones get a size class; other rows say once, few or many, or leave the size out.

>.|TRBJ1-1|TRBV19|.
CASEPQGYTEAFF
TGTGCCAGTGAACCACAGGGTTACACTGAAGCTTTCTTT
>.|TRBJ2-5|TRBV19|.
CASSTAPGAGGFQETQYF
TGTGCCAGTAGTACGGCCCCTGGGGCCGGGGGATTCCAAGAGACCCAGTACTTC
>.|TRBJ2-3|TRBV4-1|.
CASSQERVDTQYF
TGCGCCAGCAGCCAAGAGAGAGTGGATACGCAGTATTTT
>.|TRBJ2-7|TRBV29-1|.
CSTRQGGYEQYF
TGCAGCACCCGACAGGGAGGCTACGAGCAGTACTTC
>.|TRBJ2-1|TRBV19|.
CATGRGYNEQFF
TGTGCCACGGGTCGGGGCTACAATGAGCAGTTCTTC
>TRBD2|TRBJ2-2|TRBV7-2|.
CASSGTSVGELFF
TGTGCCAGCAGCGGGACTAGCGTCGGGGAGCTGTTTTTT
>TRBD2|TRBJ2-3|TRBV28|.
CASSLNAGGTSDTQYF
TGTGCCAGCAGTTTAAACGCGGGAGGAACTTCAGATACGCAGTATTTT
>TRBD2|TRBJ2-1|TRBV28|.
CASSYPSAGGFEQFF
TGTGCCAGCAGTTACCCCTCGGCGGGGGGCTTTGAGCAGTTCTTC
>TRBD2|TRBJ2-5|TRBV6-5|.
CASRGLAGASTQYF
TGTGCCAGCAGGGGACTAGCGGGGGCCTCGACCCAGTACTTC
>TRBD2|TRBJ2-5|TRBV7-2|.
CASSFGTTQETQYF
TGTGCCAGCAGCTTCGGGACTACCCAAGAGACCCAGTACTTC
>.|TRBJ2-2|TRBV9|.
CASSASPSVNTGELFF
TGTGCCAGCAGCGCCTCCCCCAGCGTGAACACCGGGGAGCTGTTTTTT
>.|TRBJ1-1|TRBV10-3|.
CAISDPSVNTEAFF
TGTGCCATCAGTGACCCCAGCGTGAACACTGAAGCTTTCTTT
>TRBD1|TRBJ2-5|TRBV19|.
CASSRQGQETQYF
TGTGCCAGTAGTCGACAGGGACAAGAGACCCAGTACTTC
>.|TRBJ1-1|TRBV14|.
CASNPAGWGNTEAFF
TGTGCCAGCAACCCGGCAGGGTGGGGGAACACTGAAGCTTTCTTT
>TRBD1|TRBJ1-2|TRBV14|.
CASSQARGHGYTF
TGTGCCAGCAGCCAAGCCAGGGGGCATGGCTACACCTTC
>TRBD2|TRBJ2-7|TRBV6-5|.
CAGGMSGGTYEQYF
TGTGCCGGCGGTATGAGCGGGGGAACCTACGAGCAGTACTTC
>.|TRBJ2-3|TRBV5-6|many
CASSFSLTSTDTQYF
TGTGCCAGCAGCTTTAGTCTTACCAGCACAGATACGCAGTATTTT
>.|TRBJ2-7|TRBV6-2/TRBV6-3|.
CASSYSGTPYEQYF
TGTGCCAGCAGTTACTCGGGGACACCTTACGAGCAGTACTTC
>TRBD2|TRBJ2-7|TRBV7-9|.
CATNPPSGSLVEQYF
TGTGCCACCAATCCGCCTAGCGGGAGTTTGGTCGAGCAGTACTTC
>TRBD1|TRBJ1-1|TRBV6-5|.
CASSAGTGGTEAFF
TGTGCCAGCAGCGCCGGGACAGGGGGCACTGAAGCTTTCTTT
>.|TRBJ2-3|TRBV29-1|.
CSAGVTDTQYF
TGCAGCGCCGGGGTCACAGATACGCAGTATTTT
>.|TRBJ1-1|TRBV5-1|.
CASSFAGARNTEAFF
TGCGCCAGCAGCTTCGCAGGGGCCAGGAACACTGAAGCTTTCTTT
>.|TRBJ2-5|TRBV5-1|.
CASSLGGGGLQETQYF
TGCGCCAGCAGCTTGGGAGGCGGGGGCCTCCAAGAGACCCAGTACTTC
>.|TRBJ2-7|TRBV19|.
CASSTGSTYEQYF
TGTGCCAGTAGTACGGGTTCGACCTACGAGCAGTACTTC
>TRBD1|TRBJ2-6|TRBV28|few
CASSLQGAGANVLTF
TGTGCCAGCAGTTTACAGGGGGCTGGGGCCAACGTCCTGACTTTC
>TRBD1|TRBJ1-4|TRBV28|.
CASSSPGQTNEKLFF
TGTGCCAGCAGTTCTCCGGGACAGACTAATGAAAAACTGTTTTTT
>.|TRBJ1-5|TRBV28|.
CASRTPGGGQPQHF
TGTGCCAGCAGAACCCCGGGTGGCGGTCAGCCCCAGCATTTT
>.|TRBJ2-3|TRBV5-1|.
CASSLGTPTDTQYF
TGCGCCAGCAGCTTGGGGACTCCCACAGATACGCAGTATTTT
>.|TRBJ2-1|TRBV28|.
CASQTQLSYNEQFF
TGTGCCAGCCAGACCCAACTAAGCTACAATGAGCAGTTCTTC
>.|TRBJ1-4|TRBV7-9|few
CASQRGLAEVGEDEKLFF
TGTGCCAGCCAAAGAGGGCTAGCGGAGGTAGGGGAGGATGAAAAACTGTTTTTT
>TRBD2|TRBJ2-1|TRBV5-3|.
CARSWTSGPYNEQFF
TGTGCCAGAAGCTGGACTAGCGGGCCCTACAATGAGCAGTTCTTC
>TRBD1|TRBJ2-7|TRBV28|few
CASNPGQLLRDEQYF
TGTGCCAGCAACCCGGGACAGCTCCTTCGCGACGAGCAGTACTTC
>.|TRBJ2-2|TRBV5-4|.
CASSLARGARGTGELFF
TGTGCCAGCAGCTTGGCCCGCGGGGCGCGCGGTACCGGGGAGCTGTTTTTT
>.|TRBJ2-5|TRBV5-1|.
CASSLQGSQETQYF
TGCGCCAGCAGCTTGCAGGGTTCTCAAGAGACCCAGTACTTC
>TRBD1|TRBJ1-2|TRBV5-1|.
CASSIDTGQGGYTF
TGCGCCAGCAGCATAGACACCGGACAGGGTGGCTACACCTTC
>TRBD2|TRBJ2-1|TRBV9|.
CASSSHLAGAREQFF
TGTGCCAGCAGCTCCCACCTAGCGGGGGCACGCGAGCAGTTCTTC
>.|TRBJ1-5|TRBV24-1|.
CATSDPGHYSNQPQHF
TGTGCCACCAGTGATCCTGGACATTATAGCAATCAGCCCCAGCATTTT
>TRBD2|TRBJ2-5|TRBV7-9|.
CASSPGTNQETQYF
TGTGCCAGCAGCCCTGGGACTAACCAAGAGACCCAGTACTTC
>TRBD1|TRBJ1-5|TRBV30|once
CAWSRDRGDNQPQHF
TGTGCCTGGAGCAGGGACAGGGGGGACAATCAGCCCCAGCATTTT
>TRBD2|TRBJ2-7|TRBV18|.
CASSPEKREKQYF
TGTGCCAGCTCACCAGAAAAGCGGGAGAAGCAGTACTTC
>.|TRBJ1-5|TRBV7-3|.
CASSLLGGSNQPQHF
TGTGCCAGCAGCTTACTCGGCGGGAGTAATCAGCCCCAGCATTTT
>.|TRBJ1-1|TRBV28|.
CASSGINTEAFF
TGTGCCAGCAGCGGGATAAACACTGAAGCTTTCTTT
>TRBD2|TRBJ2-3|TRBV2|.
CASSAGLAGVDTQYF
TGTGCCAGCAGTGCGGGACTAGCGGGAGTGGATACGCAGTATTTT
>TRBD2|TRBJ2-6|TRBV7-9|.
CASSLPPLAVAGANVLTF
TGTGCCAGCAGCTTACCCCCGCTAGCGGTAGCTGGGGCCAACGTCCTGACTTTC
>.|TRBJ1-3|TRBV7-6|.
CASSPQGQLSGNTIYF
TGTGCCAGCAGCCCCCAAGGACAGCTCTCTGGAAACACCATATATTTT